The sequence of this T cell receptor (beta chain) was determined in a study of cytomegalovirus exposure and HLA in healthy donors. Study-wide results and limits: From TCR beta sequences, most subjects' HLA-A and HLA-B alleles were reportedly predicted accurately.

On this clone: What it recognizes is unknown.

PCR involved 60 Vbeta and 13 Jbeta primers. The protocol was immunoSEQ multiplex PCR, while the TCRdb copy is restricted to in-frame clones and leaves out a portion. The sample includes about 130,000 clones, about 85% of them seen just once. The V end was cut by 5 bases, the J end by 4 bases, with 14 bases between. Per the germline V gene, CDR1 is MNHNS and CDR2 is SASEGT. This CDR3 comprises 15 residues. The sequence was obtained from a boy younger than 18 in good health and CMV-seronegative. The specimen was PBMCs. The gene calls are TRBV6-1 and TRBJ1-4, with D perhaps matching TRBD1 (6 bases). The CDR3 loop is CASSPRQADNEKLFF. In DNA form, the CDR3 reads TGTGCCAGCAGTCCTCGACAGGCCGATAATGAAAAACTGTTTTTT.